The 10 T cell receptor beta chains below come from one sample, sequenced in a study of cytomegalovirus exposure and HLA in healthy donors. The PCR employed 60 Vbeta primers together with 13 Jbeta primers. Here immunoSEQ multiplex PCR was the method, and the copy in TCRdb shows in-frame clones only, minus some. The sample lists 100,000 to 150,000 clones, more than 65% seen once, with approximately 2.6% in the top ten. Sample: PBMCs. These receptors all stem from a man in his fifties or sixties in good health and CMV-seronegative.

This clone came up once. V and J are TRBV19 and TRBJ1-5, with D maybe TRBD1 (6 bases). Looked up from germline, CDR1 is LNHDA and CDR2 is SQIVND (reference sequence). Trimming took off 4 bases at V and 6 bases at J, with 16 bases between the two ends. This CDR3 is built from 15 residues. The CDR3 DNA reads TGTGCCAGTAGTACGCACAGGGATGGGGGTCAGCCCCAGCATTTT. The encoded protein is CASSTHRDGGQPQHF.

V and J are TRBV7-8 and TRBJ2-7; 9 bases map to TRBD1. The CDR3 runs to 15 residues. CDR1 and CDR2 (germline): SGHVS, FQNEAQ. The V gene end was trimmed by 0 bases and the J gene end by 5 bases; junction bases not matched to a gene: 5. The CDR3 spells CASSLAGQGTNEQYF. CDR3 nucleotides: TGTGCCAGCAGCTTAGCAGGACAGGGGACAAACGAGCAGTACTTC. Drawing the rest from reference TRBV7-8 and TRBJ2-7, the complete variable domain is GAGVSQSPRYKVAKRGQDVALRCDPISGHVSLFWYQQALGQGPEFLTYFQNEAQLDKSGLPSDRFFAERPEGSVSTLKIQRTQQEDSAVYLCASSLAGQGTNEQYFGPGTRLTVT.

The chain has TRBV4-1 and TRBJ1-5, with 8 nucleotides matching TRBD1. Germline V gives CDR1 MGHRA, CDR2 YSYEKL. The CDR3 loop spans 16 amino acids. V gave up 1 base and J gave up 2 bases; unmatched junction bases: 4. CDR3: CASSQVRGQGNQPQHF. DNA of the CDR3: TGCGCCAGCAGCCAAGTCAGGGGACAGGGCAATCAGCCCCAGCATTTT.

V gene TRBV19 combines with J gene TRBJ2-2; TRBD1 is a possible D gene (6 bases). This CDR3 is built from 16 residues. Germline values: CDR1 LNHDA, CDR2 SQIVND (reference sequence). Trimming took off 4 bases at V and 6 bases at J, with 18 bases between the two ends. The CDR3 spells CASSTPYRVKAGELFF. For the CDR3, the DNA is TGTGCCAGTAGTACACCATACAGGGTGAAAGCCGGGGAGCTGTTTTTT. The variable domain in full, with the rest retrieved from reference TRBV19 and TRBJ2-2, is DGGITQSPKYLFRKEGQNVTLSCEQNLNHDAMYWYRQDPGQGLRLIYYSQIVNDFQKGDIAEGYSVSREKKESFPLTVTSAQKNPTAFYLCASSTPYRVKAGELFFGEGSRLTVL.

This clone was picked up a small number of times. The V call is TRBV14, the J call TRBJ2-3, with D possibly TRBD1 on 6 matching bases. The CDR3 extends over 13 amino acids. The V gene's germline CDR1 is SGHDN and CDR2 FVKESK. V shed 8 bases and J shed 3 bases, with 12 bases lying between them. CDR3 sequence: CASSIQGTDTQYF. CDR3 sequence (DNA): TGTGCCAGCTCGATACAGGGTACAGATACGCAGTATTTT. Full variable domain (rest looked up from reference TRBV14 and TRBJ2-3): EAGVTQFPSHSVIEKGQTVTLRCDPISGHDNLYWYRRVMGKEIKFLLHFVKESKQDESGMPNNRFLAERTGGTYSTLKVQPAELEDSGVYFCASSIQGTDTQYFGPGTRLTVL.

V and J are TRBV19 and TRBJ2-2; 10 nucleotides agree with TRBD2. Per the germline V gene, CDR1 is LNHDA and CDR2 is SQIVND (reference sequence). The junction had 6 bases not matched to a gene; V was cut back by 3 bases and J by 5 bases. The CDR3 extends over 16 amino acids. The CDR3 coding sequence is TGTGCCAGTAGTATCTGGGCTAGCGGGGGTACCGGGGAGCTGTTTTTT. This gives the protein CASSIWASGGTGELFF.

This rearrangement joins TRBV13 to TRBJ1-2; the match to TRBD1 covers 7 bases. V was clipped by 0 bases and J by 3 bases; unmatched bases: 4. Germline loops: CDR1 PRHDT, CDR2 FYEKMQ (reference sequence). This CDR3 comprises 15 residues. The CDR3 spells CASSLGRDRDYGYTF. CDR3 bases: TGTGCCAGCAGCTTAGGCCGAGACAGGGACTATGGCTACACCTTC.

The chain recombines TRBV5-1 with TRBJ2-5, with 9 bases aligning to TRBD2. Trimming at V came to 4 bases and at J to 4 bases, leaving 5 bases not matched to a gene. CDR3 size: 14 residues. From germline, CDR1 is SGHRS and CDR2 YFSETQ. This chain's CDR3 is CASSPGTSRETQYF. CDR3 nucleotide sequence: TGCGCCAGCAGCCCCGGGACTAGCAGAGAGACCCAGTACTTC.

V gene TRBV4-1 combines with J gene TRBJ1-2; D is undetermined. There are 17 residues in the CDR3. V lost 2 bases, J lost 4 bases, and 20 bases lay in between. The germline CDR1 and CDR2 sequences are MGHRA and YSYEKL. The CDR3 sequence is CASSQLLQKGAGYGYTF. The CDR3 DNA sequence: TGCGCCAGCAGCCAACTCCTACAAAAGGGCGCGGGCTATGGCTACACCTTC.

The genes are TRBV19 and TRBJ2-7; 8 nucleotides match TRBD1. Losses at the gene ends were 4 bases for V and 3 bases for J; bases not matched to a gene: 8. Germline V gene sequence: CDR1 LNHDA, CDR2 SQIVND (reference sequence). The CDR3 contains 15 residues. The CDR3 nucleotides read TGTGCCAGTAGTACCGGACAGGGCAGTGTCTACGAGCAGTACTTC. It is translated as CASSTGQGSVYEQYF.